In this sample, the clone carrying this T cell receptor beta chain turned up a few times. This record comes from a study of T-cell memory formation after mild COVID-19. TCRdb re-analysed the 5' RACE reads in MiXCR, keeping a single row per CDR3 protein. The repertoire holds roughly 110,000 distinct CDR3 sequences, with 15% to 20% as singletons. CDR3 length equals 12 residues. Per the germline V gene, CDR1 is MNHEY and CDR2 is SVGAGI. V was pared by 7 bases and J by 4 bases, with 10 bases between. The clonotype originates from an adult woman who had mild COVID-19 (a few samples of this study predate the infection). Cell type and time point are not known. The J gene is TRBJ1-1, the V gene TRBV6-5; no reliable D call. The sequencing input was PBMCs or a T cell subset sorted from them (not recorded which). CDR3 nucleotides: TGTGCCAGCAAGAATCCGGCCACTGAAGCTTTCTTT. Translating gives CASKNPATEAFF.